The 27 T cell receptor beta chains presented below share a single source sample, sequenced in a study of human T cells and chemical hapten exposure. TCRdb independently ran MiXCR on the RACE reads; one entry per CDR3 protein. Counted here are more than 90,000 distinct CDR3 sequences, about 10% occurring once; the ten biggest clones make up around 2.2%. Time point defined: patch test 1, 2 weeks after DPC sensitization. The treatment was: therapeutic diphenylcyclopropenone sensitization with weekly scalp DPC. Sequenced here: whole blood, sampled in connection with sensitization to the hapten diphenylcyclopropenone (DPC). The source of these receptors is a man in his forties or fifties with alopecia areata. Some clones in this sample may be carry-over from other donors' samples.

The J gene is TRBJ2-2, the V gene TRBV9, with 7 bases aligning to TRBD1. Looked up from germline, CDR1 is SGDLS and CDR2 is YYNGEE. The V gene end was trimmed by 4 bases and the J gene end by 4 bases; junction bases not matched to a gene: 10. The length of the CDR3 is 16 residues. Here the CDR3 DNA reads TGTGCCAGCAGCTTACGCTACAGGGGTGGCACCGGGGAGCTGTTTTTT. It codes for CASSLRYRGGTGELFF.

The J gene is TRBJ1-6, the V gene TRBV4-2, with a tentative D call TRBD1 (5 bases). Germline V gene sequence: CDR1 LGHNA, CDR2 YNFKEQ. The CDR3 contains 15 residues. Trimming left V 1 base short and J 7 bases short, with 11 bases between. CDR3 nucleotides: TGTGCCAGCAGCCAAGGGGGGGGAATCAATTCACCCCTCCACTTT. Protein sequence: CASSQGGGINSPLHF.

This clonotype appeared a few times. This sequence joins TRBV6-5 and TRBJ2-3, with TRBD1 matching over 8 bases. This CDR3 is built from 15 residues. Looked up from germline, CDR1 is MNHEY and CDR2 is SVGAGI. V shed 5 bases and J 2 bases; nucleotides not matched to a gene: 6. CDR3 loop: CASSHPGQATDTQYF. The CDR3 region has the DNA TGTGCCAGCAGTCACCCGGGACAGGCCACAGATACGCAGTATTTT.

This clonotype occurred many times. The rearrangement uses TRBV10-2 and TRBJ2-3; D gene ambiguous. The CDR3 contains 16 residues. V was clipped by 5 bases and J by 0 bases, with 15 bases between them. Germline V gene lookup returns CDR1 WSHSY and CDR2 SAAADI. The DNA of the CDR3 is TGCGCCAGCAGTAGTTCAAGCGACCCTAGCACAGATACGCAGTATTTT. This gives the protein CASSSSSDPSTDTQYF.

This clonotype has a count of ten or more. The J gene is TRBJ1-1, the V gene TRBV2; unclear D gene. In germline, CDR1 is SNHLY, CDR2 FYNNEI. CDR3 size: 15 residues. V shed 0 bases and J shed 2 bases, with 10 bases lying between them. For the CDR3, the DNA is TGTGCCAGCAGTGAAGCGGAACTACCAAACACTGAAGCTTTCTTT. As protein: CASSEAELPNTEAFF.

The chain couples TRBV12-3 or TRBV12-4 to TRBJ1-1, with D hard to call. This CDR3 is built from 12 residues. The V gene lost 6 bases and the J gene lost 11 bases, with 16 bases spanning the gap. The CDR3 coding sequence is TGTGCCAGCAGCCCTGACCGTCCTGGGGCTTTCTTT. Protein: CASSPDRPGAFF.

This clonotype was detected ten times or more. The J gene is TRBJ2-3, the V gene TRBV7-9, with 9 bases lining up with TRBD2. V was pared by 5 bases and J by 4 bases, with 4 bases of the junction left unmatched. Germline V gene lookup returns CDR1 SEHNR and CDR2 FQNEAQ (reference sequence). The CDR3 is 14 residues long. The chain's CDR3 is CASSASGKADTQYF. The CDR3 nucleotides read TGTGCCAGCAGCGCTAGCGGGAAGGCAGATACGCAGTATTTT. The variable domain in full, with the rest retrieved from reference TRBV7-9 and TRBJ2-3, is DTGVSQNPRHKITKRGQNVTFRCDPISEHNRLYWYRQTLGQGPEFLTYFQNEAQLEKSRLLSDRFSAERPKGSFSTLEIQRTEQGDSAMYLCASSASGKADTQYFGPGTRLTVL.

Remarks on this clonotype: A much larger clonotype is one base distant, so this may be a read error. The V and J genes are TRBV6-2 or TRBV6-3 and TRBJ1-2, with unresolved D. Germline values: CDR1 MNHEY, CDR2 SVGEGT. The CDR3 extends over 12 amino acids. Trimming left V 6 bases short and J 5 bases short, with 10 bases between. The CDR3 DNA sequence: TGTGCCAGCAGCCAGACGGCGTATGGCTACACCTTC. It encodes CASSQTAYGYTF.

The rearrangement uses TRBV9 and TRBJ2-5; D gene uncertain. V was cut by 1 base and J by 5 bases, with 9 bases left in between. The CDR3 loop spans 13 amino acids. Germline V gene data show CDR1 as SGDLS and CDR2 as YYNGEE. The CDR3 bases are TGTGCCAGCAGCGTAATCCCCGTGGAGACCCAGTACTTC. The encoded protein is CASSVIPVETQYF.

The rearrangement uses TRBV29-1 and TRBJ2-5, with TRBD1 identical over 10 bases. Germline loops: CDR1 SQVTM, CDR2 ANQGSEA. Trimming took 7 bases from V and 4 from J; bases not matched to a gene: 3. The CDR3 consists of 12 residues. CDR3 coding DNA: TGCAGCGCGGGGACAGGGGCAGAGACCCAGTACTTC. Its protein is CSAGTGAETQYF.

This chain joins TRBV20-1 and TRBJ2-1, with TRBD2 identical over 10 bases. CDR1 is DFQATT and CDR2 is SNEGSKA in the germline V gene (reference sequence). The V segment lost 4 bases and the J segment 9 bases; nucleotides outside the gene matches: 12. This CDR3 has 15 residues. The CDR3 DNA is TGCAGTGCTATCCACGCTAGCGGGAGCAAGATTGAGCAGTTCTTC. Translating it yields CSAIHASGSKIEQFF.

This clonotype was counted many times. The chain employs TRBV27 and TRBJ1-2, with D unclear. The V and J ends lost 2 bases and 4 bases respectively, with 8 bases between them. This CDR3 is 13 amino acids long. The germline gives CDR1 MNHEY, CDR2 SMNVEV (reference sequence). Here the CDR3 DNA reads TGTGCCAGCAGTTTACGAGAGGGCTATGGCTACACCTTC. This sequence encodes CASSLREGYGYTF.

The gene calls are TRBV7-2 and TRBJ2-1, with 10 nucleotides matching TRBD2. With 5 bases clipped from V and 3 bases from J, the junction kept 7 bases outside the gene matches. The CDR3 is 16 residues long. Per germline, CDR1 SGHTA and CDR2 FQGNSA. This chain's CDR3 is CASSRLAGVDYNEQFF. The CDR3 nucleotides read TGTGCCAGCAGCCGCCTAGCGGGAGTGGACTACAATGAGCAGTTCTTC.

The V gene is TRBV4-1, the J gene TRBJ2-4; a possible D gene is TRBD1 (5 bases). The germline V gene has CDR1 MGHRA and CDR2 YSYEKL. The CDR3 extends over 13 amino acids. The germline V and J ends were trimmed by 3 bases and 6 bases, with 9 bases remaining between them. Here the CDR3 DNA reads TGCGCCAGCAGCCACAACACAGGAAACATTCAGTACTTC. Protein product: CASSHNTGNIQYF.

This rearrangement joins TRBV29-1 to TRBJ1-3; D not certain. The CDR3 totals 13 residues. The germline V gene encodes CDR1 SQVTM and CDR2 ANQGSEA. The V end lost 0 bases, the J end lost 7 bases, and 10 bases lay between the germline ends. The CDR3 bases are TGCAGCGTTGAAGATCGACATTGGAACACCATATATTTT. It codes for CSVEDRHWNTIYF.

This clonotype was seen repeatedly, ten times or more. The chain combines TRBV24-1 with TRBJ2-2; no firm D call. Per the germline V gene, CDR1 is KGHDR and CDR2 is SFDVKD. There are 14 residues in the CDR3. Trimming left V 5 bases short and J 0 bases short, with 6 bases between. CDR3 loop: CATSGTTNTGELFF. DNA for the CDR3: TGTGCCACCAGTGGGACGACGAACACCGGGGAGCTGTTTTTT.

The table lists this clonotype with a few counts. The chain links TRBV7-9 to TRBJ2-1, with 10 positions matching TRBD1. The CDR3 sequence is 15 residues long. Germline CDR1 reads SEHNR; CDR2 reads FQNEAQ (reference sequence). V shed 3 bases, J shed 9 bases, and the junction held 8 bases outside the gene matches. The DNA of the CDR3 is TGTGCCAGCAGCTTGGGCGGACAGGGGGTTGGTGAGCAGTTCTTC. It encodes CASSLGGQGVGEQFF. The variable domain in full, with the rest retrieved from reference TRBV7-9 and TRBJ2-1, is DTGVSQNPRHKITKRGQNVTFRCDPISEHNRLYWYRQTLGQGPEFLTYFQNEAQLEKSRLLSDRFSAERPKGSFSTLEIQRTEQGDSAMYLCASSLGGQGVGEQFFGPGTRLTVL.

The chain has TRBV20-1 and TRBJ2-2; no clear D gene. Germline V lookup: CDR1 DFQATT, CDR2 SNEGSKA (reference sequence). Trimming cost V 0 bases and J 5 bases, with 4 bases left between them. The CDR3 extends over 12 amino acids. The CDR3 loop reads CSARDRTGELFF. The CDR3, as DNA: TGCAGTGCTAGAGACAGGACCGGGGAGCTGTTTTTT.

A few counts support this clonotype. The rearrangement uses TRBV29-1 and TRBJ1-2, with unresolved D. There are 12 residues in the CDR3. Germline-derived CDR1 and CDR2 are SQVTM and ANQGSEA. V was cut by 7 bases and J by 3 bases, with 12 bases left in between. The CDR3 DNA sequence: TGCAGCGCTCTACCGGTGGACTATGGCTACACCTTC. Amino acids: CSALPVDYGYTF.

Note on this clonotype: Mismatch with germline at one junction end may stem from a read error. V and J are TRBV7-7 and TRBJ1-5; D unclear. This CDR3 has 13 amino acids. Germline V gene lookup returns CDR1 SSHAT and CDR2 FNYEAQ (reference sequence). CDR3 nucleotides: TGTGCTAGCAGCTTATCCCCCGGCGAGCCCCAGCATTTT. Encoded protein: CASSLSPGEPQHF.

In this sample, this clonotype turned up many times. This chain uses TRBV27 with TRBJ2-7; maybe TRBD1 (6 bases). The CDR3 contains 13 residues. CDR1 is MNHEY and CDR2 is SMNVEV in the germline V gene (reference sequence). Trimming stripped 1 base from V and 5 bases from J, with 9 bases between. CDR3 nucleotide sequence: TGTGCCAGCAGTTTATATGGGGGCGACGAGCAGTACTTC. Protein product: CASSLYGGDEQYF.

Only one count was recorded for this clonotype. This sequence joins TRBV6-2 or TRBV6-3 and TRBJ2-7, with 13 bases aligning to TRBD2. V trimming: 1 base; J trimming: 4 bases; junction bases outside the gene matches: 10. This CDR3 is built from 18 residues. CDR1 and CDR2 (germline): MNHEY, SVGEGT. CDR3 nucleotides: TGTGCCAGCAGTTACTTAGAGCCGGGACTAGCGGGATATTACGAGCAGTACGTC. The encoded protein is CASSYLEPGLAGYYEQYV.

The sample holds many counts of this clonotype. V and J are TRBV10-3 and TRBJ2-7; no clear D. Between the trimmed V and J ends, which lost 3 bases and 0 bases, there was a span of 3 bases. The germline V gene encodes CDR1 ENHRY and CDR2 SYGVKD. The CDR3 runs 12 residues. Here the CDR3 reads CAISDSSYEQYV. The CDR3 nucleotides are TGTGCCATCAGTGACAGCTCCTACGAGCAGTACGTC.

This chain connects TRBV10-3 to TRBJ2-7; D unclear. The V end was cut by 3 bases, the J end by 2 bases, with 5 bases between. This CDR3 has 12 amino acids. Per germline, CDR1 ENHRY and CDR2 SYGVKD. The CDR3 DNA reads TGTGCCATCAGTGACAGCGCCTACGAGCAGTACGTC. This encodes CAISDSAYEQYV.

This clonotype came up many times. The rearrangement joins TRBV12-3 or TRBV12-4 to TRBJ1-5; 7 positions agree with TRBD1. The CDR3 spans 12 residues. V gave up 2 bases and J gave up 14 bases; unmatched junction bases: 6. CDR3 region: CASSLSGQVEHF. The CDR3 nucleotides read TGTGCCAGCAGTTTATCTGGACAGGTGGAGCATTTT.

CDR3 DNA: TGCAGCGTTGAAGATCAGCGAATTACGGGACAGAACCCGCCCTACGAGCAGTACGTC. Translation: CSVEDQRITGQNPPYEQYV. The rearrangement links TRBV29-1 to TRBJ2-7; TRBD1 matches at 7 bases. Germline V lookup: CDR1 SQVTM, CDR2 ANQGSEA. J gave up 2 bases and V 0 bases, and 19 bases lay outside the gene matches. CDR3 length: 19 residues.

This sequence joins TRBV7-2 and TRBJ2-1, with a possible D match to TRBD2 (6 bases). V gave up 5 bases and J gave up 10 bases, with 18 bases separating them. The CDR3 contains 14 residues. Germline V CDR1 and CDR2: SGHTA, FQGNSA. The DNA of the CDR3 is TGTGCCAGCAGCCCTCCGACTAGATTGAGAGAGCAGTTCTTC. This sequence encodes CASSPPTRLREQFF.